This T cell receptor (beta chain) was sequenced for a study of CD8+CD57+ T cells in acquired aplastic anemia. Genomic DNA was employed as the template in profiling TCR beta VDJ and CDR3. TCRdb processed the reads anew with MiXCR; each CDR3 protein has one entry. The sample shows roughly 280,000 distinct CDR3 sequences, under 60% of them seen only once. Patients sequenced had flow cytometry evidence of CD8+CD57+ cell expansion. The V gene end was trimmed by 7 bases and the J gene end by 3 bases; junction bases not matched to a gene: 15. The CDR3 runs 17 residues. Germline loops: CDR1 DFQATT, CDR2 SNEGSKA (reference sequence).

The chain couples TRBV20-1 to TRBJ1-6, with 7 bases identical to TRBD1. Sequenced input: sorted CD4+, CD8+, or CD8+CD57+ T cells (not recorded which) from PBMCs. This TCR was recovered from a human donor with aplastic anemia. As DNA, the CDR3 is TGCAGTGGGACGGACAGGCCGATAGGGGTCTATAATTCACCCCTCCACTTT. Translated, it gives CSGTDRPIGVYNSPLHF.